The 18 T cell receptor beta chains in this list originate from one sample, sequenced in a study of blood T cell repertoires in COVID-19. Here immunoSEQ multiplex PCR was the method, and the copy in TCRdb shows in-frame clones only, minus some. The table lists some 240,000 clones, 80% to 90% of them singletons. Sample: peripheral blood. These receptors were taken from a woman aged 40-49 years who had recovered from COVID-19.

The V and J genes are TRBV10-3 and TRBJ1-6, with a possible D match to TRBD1 (6 bases). The germline V and J ends were trimmed by 1 base and 7 bases, with 11 bases remaining between them. Germline CDR1 reads ENHRY; CDR2 reads SYGVKD. The CDR3 has 15 amino acids. The CDR3 bases are TGTGCCATCAGTGAGTTGGGGCAGGGGAATTCACCCCTCCACTTT. Translating gives CAISELGQGNSPLHF.

The chain links TRBV27 to TRBJ1-1; D possibly corresponds to TRBD1 (5 bases). Germline assignment: CDR1 MNHEY and CDR2 SMNVEV (reference sequence). The V end lost 2 bases, the J end lost 10 bases, and 11 bases lay between the germline ends. The CDR3 contains 12 residues. The DNA for the CDR3 is TGTGCCAGCAGTTTAACGCCAGGGCGAGCTTTCTTT. It yields the protein CASSLTPGRAFF.

V usage is TRBV6-5 and J usage is TRBJ2-3; TRBD1 might be the D (5 bases). The CDR3 consists of 15 residues. Between the trimmed V and J ends, which lost 6 bases and 3 bases, there was a span of 16 bases. From germline, CDR1 is MNHEY and CDR2 SVGAGI. The CDR3 is CASSSQGYGTDTQYF. The CDR3 DNA reads TGTGCCAGCAGCTCTCAGGGTTATGGAACAGATACGCAGTATTTT.

The chain recombines TRBV5-1 with TRBJ1-3, with 7 bases fitting TRBD1. This CDR3 spans 14 amino acids. Germline CDR1 is SGHRS and CDR2 is YFSETQ. Trimming cost V 2 bases and J 2 bases; bases outside gene matches: 1. In DNA form, the CDR3 reads TGCGCCAGCAGCTTACAGGGGCCTGGAAACACCATATATTTT. This encodes CASSLQGPGNTIYF.

This chain connects TRBV20-1 to TRBJ1-2, with a possible D match to TRBD1 (6 bases). Trimming cost V 3 bases and J 7 bases, with 15 bases left between them. This CDR3 comprises 13 residues. The germline gives CDR1 DFQATT, CDR2 SNEGSKA (reference sequence). The CDR3 reads CSASLRGWSGYTF. The DNA of the CDR3 is TGCAGTGCTAGTCTCAGGGGTTGGAGTGGCTACACCTTC.

This chain links TRBV13 with TRBJ1-2, with D maybe TRBD1 (5 bases). V lost 5 bases to trimming and J lost 6 bases, with 16 bases between them. Per the germline V gene, CDR1 is PRHDT and CDR2 is FYEKMQ (reference sequence). The CDR3 covers 14 residues. CDR3 region: CASSRRRGGHGYTF. CDR3 in DNA: TGTGCCAGCAGCCGAAGACGGGGGGGACATGGCTACACCTTC.

The rearrangement links TRBV7-3 to TRBJ2-1; D perhaps matches TRBD2 (7 bases). V dropped 4 bases and J dropped 0 bases, with 19 bases sitting between them. CDR3 length: 18 amino acids. Germline values: CDR1 SGHTA, CDR2 FQGTGA. CDR3 in DNA: TGTGCCAGCAGCTCAACGACGCGGGGGCCCTACTCCTACAATGAGCAGTTCTTC. Amino acids: CASSSTTRGPYSYNEQFF.

The chain has TRBV30 and TRBJ1-4; 7 nucleotides match TRBD1. Germline CDR1 GTSNPN, CDR2 SVGIG (reference sequence). With 3 bases clipped from V and 8 bases from J, the junction kept 6 bases outside the gene matches. The CDR3 has 13 amino acids. CDR3 in amino acids: CAWRGTVAEKLFF. In DNA, the CDR3 is TGTGCCTGGAGGGGGACAGTGGCGGAAAAACTGTTTTTT.

In nucleotides, the CDR3 is TGTGCCAGCAGTTCCCTCCGGGGGCAGCCCCAGCATTTT. Encoded protein: CASSSLRGQPQHF. The rearrangement links TRBV6-2 or TRBV6-3 to TRBJ1-5; possibly TRBD1 for D (5 bases). Trimming stripped 4 bases from V and 7 bases from J, with 11 bases between. The CDR3 has 13 residues. Germline loops: CDR1 MNHEY, CDR2 SVGEGT.

This chain connects TRBV6-2 or TRBV6-3 to TRBJ1-2; TRBD1 aligns across 7 bases. V dropped 2 bases and J dropped 7; count of bases not matched to a gene: 16. Germline V gene sequence: CDR1 MNHEY, CDR2 SVGEGT. This CDR3 has 17 residues. The CDR3 DNA reads TGTGCCAGCAGTTACGACGGGACAGCTTTGTTCGGTGGTGGCTACACCTTC. Its translation: CASSYDGTALFGGGYTF.

A few counts support this clone. The chain is built from TRBV7-9 and TRBJ1-1; a weak D match, TRBD1 (6 bases). The germline gives CDR1 SEHNR, CDR2 FQNEAQ (reference sequence). The germline V and J ends were trimmed by 2 bases and 0 bases, with 22 bases remaining between them. There are 19 residues in the CDR3. This CDR3 reads CASSLTMGVQGAMNTEAFF. The CDR3 region has the DNA TGTGCCAGCAGCTTAACAATGGGGGTACAGGGAGCAATGAACACTGAAGCTTTCTTT.

Comment on this clone: Other DNA variants within this sample encode the same CDR3. CDR3 nucleotides: TGTGCCAGCAGCTTGAGTTACGAGCAGTACTTC. It is translated as CASSLSYEQYF. The J gene is TRBJ2-7, the V gene TRBV7-2, with D uncertain. Trimming took off 3 bases at V and 4 bases at J, with 4 bases between the two ends. This CDR3 is built from 11 residues. Germline CDR1 and CDR2: SGHTA and FQGNSA.

The chain recombines TRBV7-9 with TRBJ1-6; TRBD1 aligns across 9 bases. This CDR3 is 15 amino acids long. The V gene end was trimmed by 5 bases and the J gene end by 9 bases; junction bases not matched to a gene: 8. Per germline, CDR1 SEHNR and CDR2 FQNEAQ (reference sequence). CDR3 residues: CASSTPGQGFSPLHF. CDR3 nucleotides: TGTGCCAGCAGCACCCCGGGACAGGGTTTTTCACCCCTCCACTTT.

The chain joins TRBV7-2 to TRBJ2-3; D remains unclear. Germline-derived CDR1 and CDR2 are SGHTA and FQGNSA. V shed 2 bases and J shed 3 bases, with 9 bases lying between them. The CDR3 sequence is 14 residues long. The CDR3 spells CASSLPPVTDTQYF. In nucleotides, the CDR3 is TGTGCCAGCAGCTTACCCCCAGTTACAGATACGCAGTATTTT.

V is TRBV4-3 and J is TRBJ2-5; 7 nucleotides agree with TRBD2. There are 15 residues in the CDR3. Unmatched junction bases numbered 6, after V lost 0 bases and J lost 5 bases. In germline, CDR1 is LGHNA, CDR2 YSLEER. CDR3 region: CASSQDQGLGETQYF. The CDR3 bases are TGCGCCAGCAGCCAAGATCAAGGACTAGGTGAGACCCAGTACTTC.

This chain joins TRBV11-1 and TRBJ1-1; no definite D call. There are 14 residues in the CDR3. Germline V gene sequence: CDR1 SGHAT, CDR2 FQDESV (reference sequence). V was trimmed by 5 bases and J by 4 bases, leaving 14 bases between them. In DNA, the CDR3 is TGTGCCAGCAGCCCATTCACTTGGAGCACTGAAGCTTTCTTT. Amino acid sequence: CASSPFTWSTEAFF.

V gene TRBV2 combines with J gene TRBJ2-7; D might be TRBD2 (5 bases). V was clipped by 4 bases and J by 6 bases, with 16 bases between them. The germline CDR1 and CDR2 sequences are SNHLY and FYNNEI. This CDR3 contains 14 residues. This chain's CDR3 is CASSGGRPRAEQYF. The CDR3 DNA reads TGTGCCAGCAGTGGAGGACGACCGAGGGCCGAGCAGTACTTC.

The J gene is TRBJ2-6, the V gene TRBV6-5, with D uncertain. Germline V gives CDR1 MNHEY, CDR2 SVGAGI. The V and J ends lost 7 bases and 1 base respectively, with 8 bases between them. The CDR3 is 14 amino acids. The CDR3 region is CASMYQSGANVLTF. The DNA for the CDR3 is TGTGCCAGCATGTATCAGTCTGGGGCCAACGTCCTGACTTTC.